The source of this TCR beta chain is a study of shared clonotypes between healthy human individuals. TCRdb keeps only in-frame clones here, not all; method: immunoSEQ multiplex PCR. The top ten hold around 1.4% of the sample, which has 950,000 to 1,100,000 clones, 60% to 80% seen once. About this clone: Its target is not known.

The CDR3 is 13 amino acids. CDR1 is MNHEY and CDR2 is SVGAGI in the germline V gene. Between the trimmed V and J ends, which lost 6 bases and 1 base, there was a span of 10 bases. General study points: Estimated richness values were generally larger in naive subsets than in memory subsets. At large depth, rarefaction still showed sorted-subset sequencing to be incomplete. When naive CD4 clonotypes were compared across a few donors, approximately 4.9% were shared.

The chain links TRBV6-5 to TRBJ2-7; D possibly corresponds to TRBD2 (6 bases). The sequence was obtained from a young man in good health. Sequencing was done on a sample of memory CD4+ T cells sorted from blood. The subset denotes: CD45RA-negative fraction. The CDR3 spells CASRVSGSYEQYF. CDR3 bases: TGTGCCAGCAGAGTTAGCGGATCCTACGAGCAGTACTTC.